The 9 T cell receptor beta chains listed next were all sequenced from one sample in a study of CD8 T cells in ankylosing spondylitis. TCRdb analysed the 5' RACE reads with MiXCR anew, one entry per CDR3 protein. This sample carries around 540,000 distinct CDR3 sequences, about 12% of them seen once, and the ten largest clones take under 7.5%. No antigens are known for them. Overall study findings and caveats: A motif in TCR beta, a set of eight highly homologous variants, appeared characteristic of ankylosing spondylitis blood.

The sequenced sample consisted of blood, either unsorted or a sorted T cell fraction (not recorded which). The receptors come from a male donor with ankylosing spondylitis.

Ten or more counts support this clonotype. The chain combines TRBV4-2 with TRBJ2-2, with unresolved D. V lost 0 bases, J lost 8 bases, and 16 bases lay in between. This CDR3 has 16 amino acids. CDR1 and CDR2 (germline): LGHNA, YNFKEQ. The CDR3 sequence is CASSQDARANTGELFF. The CDR3 DNA is TGTGCCAGCAGCCAAGATGCCCGGGCGAATACGGGGGAGCTGTTTTTT.

This clonotype was seen a single time. The chain recombines TRBV2 with TRBJ2-2; D is undetermined. V was pared by 5 bases and J by 7 bases, with 8 bases between. This CDR3 comprises 12 residues. Germline V gene lookup returns CDR1 SNHLY and CDR2 FYNNEI. The CDR3 region has the DNA TGTGCCAGCAGTTATCAACTCGGGGAGCTGTTTTTT. It codes for CASSYQLGELFF. Full variable domain (missing parts from reference TRBV2 and TRBJ2-2): EPEVTQTPSHQVTQMGQEVILRCVPISNHLYFYWYRQILGQKVEFLVSFYNNEISEKSEIFDDQFSVERPDGSNFTLKIRSTKLEDSAMYFCASSYQLGELFFGEGSRLTVL.

The chain uses TRBV2 and TRBJ2-3; D possibly matches TRBD1 or TRBD2 (5 bases each). The V end was cut by 6 bases, the J end by 3 bases, with 13 bases between. Per the germline V gene, CDR1 is SNHLY and CDR2 is FYNNEI. CDR3 length equals 14 residues. The CDR3 region has the DNA TGTGCCAGCAGGTGGGACGAGGGTACAGATACGCAGTATTTT. It yields the protein CASRWDEGTDTQYF.

A remark on this clonotype: This may be a read error, as it is one base from a much larger clone. V and J are TRBV25-1 and TRBJ2-3, with D possibly TRBD2 on 6 matching bases. V lost 5 bases and J 1 base, leaving 7 bases between the germline ends. This CDR3 contains 13 residues. Per germline, CDR1 MGHDK and CDR2 SYGVNS. The CDR3 coding sequence is TGTGCCAGCAGTTGGGAGGGCACAGATACGCAGTATTTT. Amino acids: CASSWEGTDTQYF.

This clonotype occurred many times. This sequence joins TRBV7-9 and TRBJ2-2; TRBD1 is a possible D gene (6 bases). The germline V and J ends were trimmed by 8 bases and 3 bases, with 10 bases remaining between them. The germline CDR1 and CDR2 sequences are SEHNR and FQNEAQ (reference sequence). The CDR3 contains 13 residues. CDR3 loop: CASGGYDTGELFF. The CDR3, as DNA: TGTGCCAGCGGGGGCTATGACACCGGGGAGCTGTTTTTT. Based on the CDR3 plus reference TRBV7-9 and TRBJ2-2, the full variable domain is DTGVSQNPRHKITKRGQNVTFRCDPISEHNRLYWYRQTLGQGPEFLTYFQNEAQLEKSRLLSDRFSAERPKGSFSTLEIQRTEQGDSAMYLCASGGYDTGELFFGEGSRLTVL.

The J gene is TRBJ2-1, the V gene TRBV4-2; 9 nucleotides align to TRBD2. J gave up 8 bases and V 6 bases, and 11 bases lay outside the gene matches. The CDR3 sequence is 15 residues long. Germline V gene data show CDR1 as LGHNA and CDR2 as YNFKEQ. The DNA for the CDR3 is TGTGCCAGCAGAATAGATGCGGGAGGGCGTGATGAGCAGTTCTTC. Its protein product is CASRIDAGGRDEQFF.

This clonotype was seen at least ten times. The chain joins TRBV5-1 to TRBJ2-5; D not certain. The length of the CDR3 is 14 residues. CDR1 SGHRS and CDR2 YFSETQ come from the germline V gene. Trimming pared 0 bases from V and 2 bases from J, leaving 8 bases between. The CDR3 here is CASSLEFSQETQYF. The CDR3, as DNA: TGCGCCAGCAGCTTGGAGTTCTCACAAGAGACCCAGTACTTC.

This clonotype has a handful of counts. V usage is TRBV2 and J usage is TRBJ2-7; no reliable D call. The V gene's germline CDR1 is SNHLY and CDR2 FYNNEI. The CDR3 runs 13 residues. The V end was cut by 4 bases, the J end by 8 bases, with 15 bases between. The CDR3 DNA sequence: TGTGCCAGCAGTGGAGATATCCACGGCAAGCAGTACGTC. This gives the protein CASSGDIHGKQYV.

In this sample, this clonotype turned up a few times. CDR3 DNA: TGTGCCAGCAGACAGGAGAGGATCACTGAAGCTTTCTTT. Translation: CASRQERITEAFF. The V call is TRBV3-1, the J call TRBJ1-1; possibly TRBD1 for D (5 bases). The germline V gene encodes CDR1 LGHDT and CDR2 YNNKEL (reference sequence). This CDR3 comprises 13 residues. V lost 6 bases and J lost 4, with 12 bases in between.